One sample yielded the 15 T cell receptor beta chains listed below, sequenced in a study of cytomegalovirus exposure and HLA in healthy donors. In the PCR, 60 Vbeta and 13 Jbeta primers were used. Assay: immunoSEQ multiplex PCR; the TCRdb copy retains only in-frame clones and omits some. The sample has 270,000 or so clones, approximately 90% seen once. Sequencing was performed on PBMCs. The origin of the receptors is a man in his forties in good health and CMV-seropositive.

This sequence joins TRBV19 and TRBJ1-1; 7 bases align to TRBD1. Germline V gives CDR1 LNHDA, CDR2 SQIVND (reference sequence). The CDR3 spans 16 residues. Losses at the gene ends were 3 bases for V and 2 bases for J; bases not matched to a gene: 9. The CDR3 region is CASSMVPQGGNTEAFF. CDR3 in DNA: TGTGCCAGTAGTATGGTCCCTCAGGGGGGAAACACTGAAGCTTTCTTT. Complete variable domain (other parts from reference TRBV19 and TRBJ1-1): DGGITQSPKYLFRKEGQNVTLSCEQNLNHDAMYWYRQDPGQGLRLIYYSQIVNDFQKGDIAEGYSVSREKKESFPLTVTSAQKNPTAFYLCASSMVPQGGNTEAFFGQGTRLTVV.

This clone has just one count. V usage is TRBV7-9 and J usage is TRBJ2-7, with 14 positions matching TRBD2. CDR3 length equals 15 residues. V shed 5 bases, J shed 5 bases, and the junction held 5 bases outside the gene matches. CDR1 and CDR2 from the germline V gene are SEHNR and FQNEAQ (reference sequence). In DNA form, the CDR3 reads TGTGCCAGCAGCACGGGACTAGCGGGAGTCAACGAGCAGTACTTC. It codes for CASSTGLAGVNEQYF.

The V and J genes are TRBV29-1 and TRBJ1-2; D not certain. The germline V gene has CDR1 SQVTM and CDR2 ANQGSEA. The CDR3 contains 15 residues. With 1 base removed from V and 4 bases from J, the gap between germline ends came to 16 bases. The CDR3 DNA is TGCAGCGTTGAAGGAGGCGAGGGAAAGGTCTATGGCTACACCTTC. Its translation is CSVEGGEGKVYGYTF. Supplemented by reference TRBV29-1 and TRBJ1-2, the full variable domain reads SAVISQKPSRDICQRGTSLTIQCQVDSQVTMMFWYRQQPGQSLTLIATANQGSEATYESGFVIDKFPISRPNLTFSTLTVSNMSPEDSSIYLCSVEGGEGKVYGYTFGSGTRLTVV.

This clone was found a few times. The gene calls are TRBV6-5 and TRBJ2-4, with D uncertain. V lost 5 bases and J 1 base, leaving 12 bases between the germline ends. CDR3 length equals 15 residues. The germline gives CDR1 MNHEY, CDR2 SVGAGI. The CDR3 protein is CASSPRIDAKNIQYF. The CDR3 DNA sequence: TGTGCCAGCAGTCCGCGAATCGATGCCAAAAACATTCAGTACTTC.

This rearrangement joins TRBV28 to TRBJ1-5, with TRBD1 identical over 9 bases. Germline loops: CDR1 MDHEN, CDR2 SYDVKM. This CDR3 comprises 15 residues. Trimming cost V 6 bases and J 6 bases; bases outside gene matches: 9. The CDR3 loop is CASRGGQGLSQPQHF. The DNA of the CDR3 is TGTGCCAGCAGGGGGGGACAGGGTCTATCTCAGCCCCAGCATTTT.

The rearrangement joins TRBV7-3 to TRBJ2-1; no reliable D call. The CDR3 sequence is 14 residues long. Trimming stripped 4 bases from V and 0 bases from J, with 7 bases between. CDR1 SGHTA and CDR2 FQGTGA come from the germline V gene. CDR3 in amino acids: CASSSRSSYNEQFF. DNA of the CDR3: TGTGCCAGCAGCTCGCGGAGCTCCTACAATGAGCAGTTCTTC. The entire variable domain, with the rest obtained from reference TRBV7-3 and TRBJ2-1, is as follows: GAGVSQTPSNKVTEKGKYVELRCDPISGHTALYWYRQSLGQGPEFLIYFQGTGAADDSGLPNDRFFAVRPEGSVSTLKIQRTERGDSAVYLCASSSRSSYNEQFFGPGTRLTVL.

This clone has more than one count but fewer than ten. The chain couples TRBV19 to TRBJ1-2; the D gene is possibly TRBD1 (6 bases). V was shortened by 7 bases and J by 4 bases, with 13 bases between the two germline ends. There are 13 residues in the CDR3. CDR1 and CDR2 (germline): LNHDA, SQIVND (reference sequence). CDR3 amino acids: CASTWGPGYGYTF. CDR3 nucleotides: TGTGCCAGTACGTGGGGGCCTGGCTATGGCTACACCTTC.

This chain joins TRBV4-3 and TRBJ2-1, with D maybe TRBD2 (6 bases). V was shortened by 0 bases and J by 6 bases, with 6 bases between the two germline ends. The CDR3 extends over 13 amino acids. Germline V CDR1 and CDR2: LGHNA, YSLEER. In DNA form, the CDR3 reads TGCGCCAGCAGCCAAGATAGCGGCAATGAGCAGTTCTTC. It yields the protein CASSQDSGNEQFF.

This clone has just one count. This sequence joins TRBV5-4 and TRBJ1-1, with D perhaps matching TRBD1 (5 bases). The ends were cut back, 0 bases at V and 5 bases at J, with 14 bases in the middle. In germline, CDR1 is SGHNT, CDR2 YYREEE (reference sequence). The CDR3 consists of 15 residues. CDR3 region: CASSLVRGLGTEAFF. Written as DNA, the CDR3 is TGTGCCAGCAGCTTGGTACGGGGGTTGGGGACTGAAGCTTTCTTT.

This chain uses TRBV7-9 with TRBJ2-7, with a possible D match to TRBD1 (5 bases). CDR1 is SEHNR, CDR2 FQNEAQ, per germline (reference sequence). This CDR3 has 14 amino acids. The V end was cut by 4 bases, the J end by 0 bases, with 10 bases between. CDR3 amino acids: CASSSMTASYEQYF. The CDR3, as DNA: TGTGCCAGCAGCTCCATGACAGCCTCCTACGAGCAGTACTTC.

In this sample, this clone turned up once. V and J are TRBV7-9 and TRBJ2-2; weak D call: TRBD2 (5 bases). Germline V gives CDR1 SEHNR, CDR2 FQNEAQ (reference sequence). Trimming cost V 1 base and J 5 bases, with 14 bases left between them. This CDR3 comprises 16 residues. The CDR3 region has the DNA TGTGCCAGCAGCTTAGGGCCCGGGGTTGGAACCGGGGAGCTGTTTTTT. Translation: CASSLGPGVGTGELFF.

The gene calls are TRBV7-2 and TRBJ2-7, with TRBD1 identical over 9 bases. This CDR3 is built from 16 residues. J lost 3 bases, V lost 4 bases, and 10 bases had no gene match. Germline V gene data show CDR1 as SGHTA and CDR2 as FQGNSA. CDR3 residues: CASSSGGTGTLYEQYF. CDR3 DNA: TGTGCCAGCAGCTCCGGTGGGACAGGGACTCTCTACGAGCAGTACTTC.

In regard to this clone: Distinct nucleotide sequences in the sample also encode this CDR3. The rearrangement links TRBV9 to TRBJ1-2; D may be TRBD1 (6 bases). Trimming left V 4 bases short and J 2 bases short, with 15 bases between. The CDR3 runs to 15 residues. The germline gives CDR1 SGDLS, CDR2 YYNGEE. The DNA for the CDR3 is TGTGCCAGCAGCAGGGGGTGGGGTGTGAACTATGGCTACACCTTC. Amino acid sequence: CASSRGWGVNYGYTF.

The chain carries TRBV28 and TRBJ2-2; 9 bases match TRBD2. Trimming at V came to 1 base and at J to 2 bases, leaving 2 bases not matched to a gene. The CDR3 contains 16 residues. Germline loops: CDR1 MDHEN, CDR2 SYDVKM. CDR3 nucleotides: TGTGCCAGCAGTTTATTGACTAGCGGAAACACCGGGGAGCTGTTTTTT. Its translation: CASSLLTSGNTGELFF.

The chain uses TRBV2 and TRBJ2-7, with TRBD2 as a possible D gene (5 bases). Looked up from germline, CDR1 is SNHLY and CDR2 is FYNNEI. Trimming shortened V by 7 bases and J by 5 bases, and 15 bases separated the two germline ends. The CDR3 is 13 amino acids. The chain's CDR3 is CASKGQAEDEQYF. The CDR3 nucleotides are TGTGCCAGCAAGGGCCAGGCGGAGGACGAGCAGTACTTC.